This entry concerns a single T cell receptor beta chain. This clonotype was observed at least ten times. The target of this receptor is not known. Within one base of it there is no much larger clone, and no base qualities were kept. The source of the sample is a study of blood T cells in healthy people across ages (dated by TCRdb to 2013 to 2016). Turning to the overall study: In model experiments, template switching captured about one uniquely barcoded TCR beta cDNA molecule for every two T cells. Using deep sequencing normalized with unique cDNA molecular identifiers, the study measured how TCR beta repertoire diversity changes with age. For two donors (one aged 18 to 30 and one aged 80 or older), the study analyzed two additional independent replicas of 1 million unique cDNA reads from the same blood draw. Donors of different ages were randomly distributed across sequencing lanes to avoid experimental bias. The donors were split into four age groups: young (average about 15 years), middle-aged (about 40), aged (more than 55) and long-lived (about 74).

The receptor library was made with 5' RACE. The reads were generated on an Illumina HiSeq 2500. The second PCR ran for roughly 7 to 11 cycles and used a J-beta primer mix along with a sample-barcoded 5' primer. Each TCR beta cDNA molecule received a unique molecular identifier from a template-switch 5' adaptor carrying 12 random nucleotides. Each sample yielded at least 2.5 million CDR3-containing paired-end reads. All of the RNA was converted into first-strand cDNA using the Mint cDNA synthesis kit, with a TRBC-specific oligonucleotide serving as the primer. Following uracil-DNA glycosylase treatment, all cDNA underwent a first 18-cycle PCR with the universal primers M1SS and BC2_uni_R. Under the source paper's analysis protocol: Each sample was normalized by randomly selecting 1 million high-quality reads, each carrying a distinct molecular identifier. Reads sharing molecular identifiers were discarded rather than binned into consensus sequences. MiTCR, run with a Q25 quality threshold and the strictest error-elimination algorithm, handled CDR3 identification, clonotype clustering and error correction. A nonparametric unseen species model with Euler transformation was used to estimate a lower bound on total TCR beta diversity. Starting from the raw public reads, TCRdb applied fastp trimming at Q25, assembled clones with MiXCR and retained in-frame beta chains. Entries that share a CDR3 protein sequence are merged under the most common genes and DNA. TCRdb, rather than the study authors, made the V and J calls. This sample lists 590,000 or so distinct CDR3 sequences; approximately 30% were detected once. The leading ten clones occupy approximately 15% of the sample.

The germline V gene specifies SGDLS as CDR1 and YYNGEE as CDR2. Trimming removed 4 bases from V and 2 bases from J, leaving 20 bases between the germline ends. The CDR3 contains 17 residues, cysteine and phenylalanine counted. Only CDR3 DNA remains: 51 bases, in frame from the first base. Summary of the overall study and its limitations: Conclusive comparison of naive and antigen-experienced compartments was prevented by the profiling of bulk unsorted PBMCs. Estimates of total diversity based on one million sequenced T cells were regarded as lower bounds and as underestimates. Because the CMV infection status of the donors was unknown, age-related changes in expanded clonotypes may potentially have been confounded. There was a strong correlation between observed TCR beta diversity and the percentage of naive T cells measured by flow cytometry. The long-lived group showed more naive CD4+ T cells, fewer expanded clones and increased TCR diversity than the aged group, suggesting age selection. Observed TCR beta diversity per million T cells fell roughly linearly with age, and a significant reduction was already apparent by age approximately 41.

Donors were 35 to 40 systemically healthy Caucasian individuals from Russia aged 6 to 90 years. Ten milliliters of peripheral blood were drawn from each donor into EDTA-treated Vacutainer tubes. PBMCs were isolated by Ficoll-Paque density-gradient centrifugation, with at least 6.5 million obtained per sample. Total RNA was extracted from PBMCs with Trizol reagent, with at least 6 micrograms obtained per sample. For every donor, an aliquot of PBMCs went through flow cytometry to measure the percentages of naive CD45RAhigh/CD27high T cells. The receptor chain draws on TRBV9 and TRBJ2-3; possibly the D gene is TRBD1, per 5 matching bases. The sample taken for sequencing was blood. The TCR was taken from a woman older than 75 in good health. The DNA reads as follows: TGTGCCAGCAGCCTCAGAGAACAGGCACACTACACAGATACGCAGTATTTT. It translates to CASSLREQAHYTDTQYF.